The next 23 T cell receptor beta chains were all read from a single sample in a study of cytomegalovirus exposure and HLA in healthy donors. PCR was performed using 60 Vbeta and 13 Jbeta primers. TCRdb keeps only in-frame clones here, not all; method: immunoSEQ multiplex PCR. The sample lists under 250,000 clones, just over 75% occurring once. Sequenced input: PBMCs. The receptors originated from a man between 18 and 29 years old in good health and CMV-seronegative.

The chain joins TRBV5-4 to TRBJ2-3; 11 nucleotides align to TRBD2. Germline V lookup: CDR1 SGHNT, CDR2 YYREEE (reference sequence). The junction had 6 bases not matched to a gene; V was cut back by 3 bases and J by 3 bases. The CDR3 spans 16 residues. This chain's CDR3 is CASSSKLAGVTDTQYF. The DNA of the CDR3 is TGTGCCAGCAGCTCAAAACTAGCGGGAGTGACAGATACGCAGTATTTT.

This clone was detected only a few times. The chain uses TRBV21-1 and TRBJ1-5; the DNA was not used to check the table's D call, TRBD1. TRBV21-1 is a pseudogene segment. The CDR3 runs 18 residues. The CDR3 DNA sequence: TGTGCCAGCAGCTTCGAGGGGTGGAGGACAGAGGGCAATCAGCCCCAGCATTTT. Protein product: CASSFEGWRTEGNQPQHF.

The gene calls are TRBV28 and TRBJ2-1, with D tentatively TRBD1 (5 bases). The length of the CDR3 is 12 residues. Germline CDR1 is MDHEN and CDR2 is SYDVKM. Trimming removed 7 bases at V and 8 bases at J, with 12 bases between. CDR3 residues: CASTIQGDEQFF. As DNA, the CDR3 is TGTGCCAGCACCATTCAGGGCGATGAGCAGTTCTTC.

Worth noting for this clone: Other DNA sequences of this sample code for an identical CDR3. The CDR3 is CAWSVLTEAFF. The CDR3 region has the DNA TGTGCCTGGAGTGTACTCACTGAAGCTTTCTTT. The chain has TRBV30 and TRBJ1-1; D remains ambiguous. V lost 0 bases and J 4 bases, leaving 3 bases between the germline ends. Germline-derived CDR1 and CDR2 are GTSNPN and SVGIG (reference sequence). This CDR3 spans 11 amino acids. The whole variable domain, filled in from reference TRBV30 and TRBJ1-1, reads SQTIHQWPATLVQPVGSPLSLECTVEGTSNPNLYWYRQAAGRGLQLLFYSVGIGQISSEVPQNLSASRPQDRQFILSSKKLLLSDSGFYLCAWSVLTEAFFGQGTRLTVV.

The CDR3 DNA follows: TGTGCCAGCAGTTATGGCAGGGGTGCTTCCGGTGAAGCTTTCTTT. This translates into CASSYGRGASGEAFF. The rearrangement links TRBV6-6 to TRBJ1-1; D may be TRBD1 (6 bases). Trimming left V 3 bases short and J 7 bases short, with 18 bases between. The CDR3 spans 15 residues. The germline V gene encodes CDR1 MNHNY and CDR2 SVGAGI (reference sequence).

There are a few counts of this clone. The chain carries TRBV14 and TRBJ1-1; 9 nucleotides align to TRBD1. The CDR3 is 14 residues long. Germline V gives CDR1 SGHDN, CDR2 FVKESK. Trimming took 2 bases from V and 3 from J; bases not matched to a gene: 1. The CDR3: CASSQNRGHTEAFF. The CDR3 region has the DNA TGTGCCAGCAGCCAAAACAGGGGGCACACTGAAGCTTTCTTT.

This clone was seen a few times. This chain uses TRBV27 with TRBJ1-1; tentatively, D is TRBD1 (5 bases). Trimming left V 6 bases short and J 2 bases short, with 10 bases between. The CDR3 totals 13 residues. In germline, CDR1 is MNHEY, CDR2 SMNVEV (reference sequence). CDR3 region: CASRDIGNTEAFF. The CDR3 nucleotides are TGTGCCAGCAGGGACATTGGAAACACTGAAGCTTTCTTT.

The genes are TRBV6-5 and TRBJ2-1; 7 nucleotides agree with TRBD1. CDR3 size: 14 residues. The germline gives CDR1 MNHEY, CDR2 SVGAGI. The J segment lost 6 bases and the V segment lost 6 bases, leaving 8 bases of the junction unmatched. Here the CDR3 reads CASSAGTASNEQFF. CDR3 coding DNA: TGTGCCAGCAGCGCCGGGACAGCTAGCAATGAGCAGTTCTTC.

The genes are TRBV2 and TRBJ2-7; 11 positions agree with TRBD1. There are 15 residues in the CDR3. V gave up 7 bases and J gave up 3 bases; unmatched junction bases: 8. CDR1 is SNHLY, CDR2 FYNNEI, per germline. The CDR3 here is CASTAGGTGGYEQYF. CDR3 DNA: TGTGCCAGCACCGCCGGGGGGACAGGGGGCTACGAGCAGTACTTC.

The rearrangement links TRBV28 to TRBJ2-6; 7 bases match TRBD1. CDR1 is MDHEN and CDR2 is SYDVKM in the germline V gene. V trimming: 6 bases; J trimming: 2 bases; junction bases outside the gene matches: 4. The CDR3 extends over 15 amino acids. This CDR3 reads CASRNRGTGANVLTF. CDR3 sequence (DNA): TGTGCCAGCAGGAACAGGGGCACTGGGGCCAACGTCCTGACTTTC.

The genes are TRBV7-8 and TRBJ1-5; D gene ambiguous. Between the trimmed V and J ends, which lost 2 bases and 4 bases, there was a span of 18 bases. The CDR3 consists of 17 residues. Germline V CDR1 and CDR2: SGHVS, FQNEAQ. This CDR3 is CASSLSTGTARNQPQHF. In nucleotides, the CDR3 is TGTGCCAGCAGCTTATCGACCGGAACAGCACGAAATCAGCCCCAGCATTTT. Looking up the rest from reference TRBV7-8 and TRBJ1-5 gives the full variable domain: GAGVSQSPRYKVAKRGQDVALRCDPISGHVSLFWYQQALGQGPEFLTYFQNEAQLDKSGLPSDRFFAERPEGSVSTLKIQRTQQEDSAVYLCASSLSTGTARNQPQHFGDGTRLSIL.

In DNA, the CDR3 is TGTGCCAGCAGTTGGATCGAGGCGAACACTGAAGCTTTCTTT. It translates to CASSWIEANTEAFF. The rearrangement links TRBV28 to TRBJ1-1; no definite D call. Trimming stripped 4 bases from V and 1 base from J, with 10 bases between. Germline CDR1 is MDHEN and CDR2 is SYDVKM. This CDR3 is 14 amino acids long.

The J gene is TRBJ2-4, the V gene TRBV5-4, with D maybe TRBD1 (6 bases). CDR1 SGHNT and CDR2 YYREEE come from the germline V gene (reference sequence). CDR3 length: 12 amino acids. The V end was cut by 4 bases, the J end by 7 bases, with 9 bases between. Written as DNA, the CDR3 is TGTGCCAGCAGCGTAAGGGGGAACATTCAGTACTTC. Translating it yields CASSVRGNIQYF.

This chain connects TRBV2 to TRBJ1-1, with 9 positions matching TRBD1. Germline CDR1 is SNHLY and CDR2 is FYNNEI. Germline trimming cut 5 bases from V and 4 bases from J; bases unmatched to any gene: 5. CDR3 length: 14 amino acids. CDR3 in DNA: TGTGCCAGCAGTAACAGGGGGCGCGTCACTGAAGCTTTCTTT. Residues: CASSNRGRVTEAFF.

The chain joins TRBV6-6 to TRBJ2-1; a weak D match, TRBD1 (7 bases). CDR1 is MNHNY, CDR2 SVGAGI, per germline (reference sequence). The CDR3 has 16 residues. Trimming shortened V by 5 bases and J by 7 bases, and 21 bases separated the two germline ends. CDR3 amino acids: CASSPTGGGAVNEQFF. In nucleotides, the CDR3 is TGTGCCAGCAGTCCTACAGGAGGGGGCGCGGTAAATGAGCAGTTCTTC.

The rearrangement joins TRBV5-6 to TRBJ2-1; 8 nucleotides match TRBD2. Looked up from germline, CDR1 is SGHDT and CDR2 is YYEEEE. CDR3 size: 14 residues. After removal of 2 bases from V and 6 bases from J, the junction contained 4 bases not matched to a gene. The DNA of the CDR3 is TGTGCCAGCAGCTTTGGCACTAGCGGCAATGAGCAGTTCTTC. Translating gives CASSFGTSGNEQFF.

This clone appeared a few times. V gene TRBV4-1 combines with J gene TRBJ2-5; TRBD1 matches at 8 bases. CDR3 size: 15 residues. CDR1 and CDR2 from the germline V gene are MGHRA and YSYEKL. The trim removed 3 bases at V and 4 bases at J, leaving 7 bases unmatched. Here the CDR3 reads CASSQPTGDTETQYF. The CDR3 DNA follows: TGCGCCAGCAGCCAGCCGACAGGGGACACAGAGACCCAGTACTTC.

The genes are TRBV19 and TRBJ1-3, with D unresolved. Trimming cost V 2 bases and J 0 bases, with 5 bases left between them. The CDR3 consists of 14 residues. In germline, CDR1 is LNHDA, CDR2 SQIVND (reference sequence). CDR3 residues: CASSIRSSGNTIYF. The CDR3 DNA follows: TGTGCCAGTAGTATACGGAGCTCTGGAAACACCATATATTTT. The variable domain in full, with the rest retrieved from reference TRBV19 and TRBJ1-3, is DGGITQSPKYLFRKEGQNVTLSCEQNLNHDAMYWYRQDPGQGLRLIYYSQIVNDFQKGDIAEGYSVSREKKESFPLTVTSAQKNPTAFYLCASSIRSSGNTIYFGEGSWLTVV.

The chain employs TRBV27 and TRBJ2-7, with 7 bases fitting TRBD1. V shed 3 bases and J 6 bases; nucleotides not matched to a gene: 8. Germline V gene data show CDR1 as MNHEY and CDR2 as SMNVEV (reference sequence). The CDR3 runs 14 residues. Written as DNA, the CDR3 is TGTGCCAGCAGTTTTTATGAGGGGGCGAGCGAGCAGTACTTC. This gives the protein CASSFYEGASEQYF.

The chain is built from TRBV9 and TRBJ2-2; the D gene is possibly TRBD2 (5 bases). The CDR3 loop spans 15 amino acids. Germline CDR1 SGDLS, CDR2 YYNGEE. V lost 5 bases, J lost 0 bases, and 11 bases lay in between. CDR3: CASSRTPTNTGELFF. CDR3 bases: TGTGCCAGCAGTCGGACTCCCACGAACACCGGGGAGCTGTTTTTT. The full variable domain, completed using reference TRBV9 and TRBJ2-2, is DSGVTQTPKHLITATGQRVTLRCSPRSGDLSVYWYQQSLDQGLQFLIQYYNGEERAKGNILERFSAQQFPDLHSELNLSSLELGDSALYFCASSRTPTNTGELFFGEGSRLTVL.

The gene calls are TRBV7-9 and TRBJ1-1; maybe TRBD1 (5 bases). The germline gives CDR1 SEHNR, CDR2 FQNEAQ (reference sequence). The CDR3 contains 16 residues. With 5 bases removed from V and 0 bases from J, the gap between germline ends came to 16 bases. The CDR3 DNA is TGTGCCAGCAGCCCTCCGGGGGGGAGGGTGAACACTGAAGCTTTCTTT. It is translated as CASSPPGGRVNTEAFF.

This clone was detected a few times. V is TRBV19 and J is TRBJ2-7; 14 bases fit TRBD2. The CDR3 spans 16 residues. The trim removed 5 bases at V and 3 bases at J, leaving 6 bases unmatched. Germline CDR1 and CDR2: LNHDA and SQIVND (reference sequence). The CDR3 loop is CASSSTGTSGSYEQYF. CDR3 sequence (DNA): TGTGCCAGTAGTTCCACGGGGACTAGCGGGAGCTACGAGCAGTACTTC.

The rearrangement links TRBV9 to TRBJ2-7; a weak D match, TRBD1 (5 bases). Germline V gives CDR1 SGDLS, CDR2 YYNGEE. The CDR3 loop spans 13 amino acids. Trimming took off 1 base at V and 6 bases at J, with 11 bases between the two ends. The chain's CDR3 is CASSVHLRGEQYF. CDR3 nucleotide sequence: TGTGCCAGCAGCGTACATTTAAGGGGCGAGCAGTACTTC.